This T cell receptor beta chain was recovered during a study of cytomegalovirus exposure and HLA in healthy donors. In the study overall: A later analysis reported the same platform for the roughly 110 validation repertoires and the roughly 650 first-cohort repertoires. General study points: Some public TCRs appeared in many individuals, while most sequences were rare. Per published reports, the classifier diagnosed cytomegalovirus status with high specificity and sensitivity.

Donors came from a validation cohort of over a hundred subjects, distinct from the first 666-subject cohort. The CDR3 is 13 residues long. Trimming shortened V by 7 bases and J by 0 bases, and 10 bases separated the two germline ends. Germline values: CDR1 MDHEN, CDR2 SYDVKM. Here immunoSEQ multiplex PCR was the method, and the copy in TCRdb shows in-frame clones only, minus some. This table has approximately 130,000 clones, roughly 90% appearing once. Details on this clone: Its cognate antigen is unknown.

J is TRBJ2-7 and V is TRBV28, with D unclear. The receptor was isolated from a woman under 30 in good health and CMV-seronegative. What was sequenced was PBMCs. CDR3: CASTQVSSYEQYF. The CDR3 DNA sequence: TGTGCCAGCACGCAGGTCTCCTCCTACGAGCAGTACTTC.